Below are 20 T cell receptor beta chains sequenced from a single sample in a study of T cell responses to AZD1222 COVID-19 vaccine. Using immunoSEQ multiplex PCR, the repertoire was profiled, and TCRdb retains in-frame clones only, with some absent. The data hold some 140,000 clones, with over 90% observed a single time. The material sequenced was peripheral blood, taken on day 0 of AZD1222 vaccination. These receptors were taken from an adult in good health.

This chain connects TRBV27 to TRBJ1-1; D unresolved. In germline, CDR1 is MNHEY, CDR2 SMNVEV (reference sequence). Trimming left V 5 bases short and J 7 bases short, with 11 bases between. This CDR3 spans 12 amino acids. The CDR3 bases are TGTGCCAGCAGTCCTACGGGTGATGAAGCTTTCTTT. Translating gives CASSPTGDEAFF.

This clone was counted once. The chain has TRBV15 and TRBJ2-3; D is perhaps TRBD2 (6 bases). Germline CDR1 is LNHNV and CDR2 is YYDKDF (reference sequence). V was shortened by 5 bases and J by 2 bases, with 20 bases between the two germline ends. This CDR3 region has 17 residues. CDR3 residues: CATSDLPPRGVTDTQYF. CDR3 nucleotides: TGTGCCACCAGCGACCTACCACCCCGCGGGGTCACAGATACGCAGTATTTT.

V is TRBV6-1 and J is TRBJ1-3; TRBD1 might be the D (5 bases). V shed 2 bases and J shed 3 bases, with 11 bases lying between them. The CDR3 has 15 residues. Germline values: CDR1 MNHNS, CDR2 SASEGT. The CDR3 loop reads CASSERWGHGNTIYF. In nucleotides, the CDR3 is TGTGCCAGCAGTGAACGGTGGGGCCATGGAAACACCATATATTTT.

This chain joins TRBV18 and TRBJ2-7; D possibly corresponds to TRBD2 (6 bases). The CDR3 loop spans 16 amino acids. The germline gives CDR1 KGHSH, CDR2 LQKENI. V was pared by 1 base and J by 1 base, with 14 bases between. CDR3 residues: CASSPLGDGGSYEQYF. DNA of the CDR3: TGTGCCAGCTCACCACTAGGGGACGGAGGGTCCTACGAGCAGTACTTC.

The chain carries TRBV5-1 and TRBJ2-1; the D is unclear. This CDR3 region has 17 residues. Looked up from germline, CDR1 is SGHRS and CDR2 is YFSETQ. V was clipped by 0 bases and J by 9 bases, with 22 bases between them. The CDR3 sequence: CASSLAIKPPGLVEQFF. CDR3 sequence (DNA): TGCGCCAGCAGCTTGGCCATTAAACCCCCAGGCTTGGTTGAGCAGTTCTTC.

In this sample, this clone turned up once. The chain employs TRBV6-6 and TRBJ2-3, with D possibly being TRBD2 (5 bases). CDR1 and CDR2 (germline): MNHNY, SVGAGI (reference sequence). This CDR3 is 14 amino acids long. V dropped 5 bases and J dropped 5 bases, with 14 bases sitting between them. Here the CDR3 reads CASSPAGGGDTQYF. CDR3 DNA sequence: TGTGCCAGCAGTCCCGCAGGAGGTGGAGATACGCAGTATTTT.

This clone was found a few times. V gene TRBV28 combines with J gene TRBJ2-7, with a weak D call TRBD1 (6 bases). The CDR3 consists of 16 residues. V was clipped by 2 bases and J by 6 bases, with 20 bases between them. Per germline, CDR1 MDHEN and CDR2 SYDVKM. The CDR3 here is CASSLVVGTLRSEQYF. The CDR3 region has the DNA TGTGCCAGCAGTTTAGTGGTCGGGACACTCCGCTCCGAGCAGTACTTC. The complete variable domain, with remaining parts taken from reference TRBV28 and TRBJ2-7, reads DVKVTQSSRYLVKRTGEKVFLECVQDMDHENMFWYRQDPGLGLRLIYFSYDVKMKEKGDIPEGYSVSREKKERFSLILESASTNQTSMYLCASSLVVGTLRSEQYFGPGTRLTVT.

The rearrangement links TRBV18 to TRBJ1-1, with D uncertain. Germline V gives CDR1 KGHSH, CDR2 LQKENI. V was pared by 1 base and J by 1 base, with 10 bases between. The CDR3 runs 15 residues. The CDR3 loop reads CASSPLYGPNTEAFF. CDR3 coding DNA: TGTGCCAGCTCACCACTCTACGGGCCGAACACTGAAGCTTTCTTT.

This chain connects TRBV6-2 or TRBV6-3 to TRBJ1-1; D might be TRBD1 (5 bases). The germline V gene encodes CDR1 MNHEY and CDR2 SVGEGT. The CDR3 is 14 amino acids. Trimming cost V 2 bases and J 1 base, with 8 bases left between them. Written as DNA, the CDR3 is TGTGCCAGCAGTTACAACGGGGGGAACACTGAAGCTTTCTTT. Protein sequence: CASSYNGGNTEAFF.

The chain couples TRBV30 to TRBJ1-3, with 9 nucleotides matching TRBD1. CDR3 size: 17 residues. Germline V CDR1 and CDR2: GTSNPN, SVGIG (reference sequence). The V segment lost 4 bases and the J segment 3 bases; nucleotides outside the gene matches: 13. For the CDR3, the DNA is TGTGCCTGGACGCCGGGACAGGGAGGAATCTTTGGAAACACCATATATTTT. Translation: CAWTPGQGGIFGNTIYF. Full variable domain (missing parts from reference TRBV30 and TRBJ1-3): SQTIHQWPATLVQPVGSPLSLECTVEGTSNPNLYWYRQAAGRGLQLLFYSVGIGQISSEVPQNLSASRPQDRQFILSSKKLLLSDSGFYLCAWTPGQGGIFGNTIYFGEGSWLTVV.

The chain links TRBV6-5 to TRBJ1-5; tentative D call: TRBD1 (6 bases). Trimming left V 4 bases short and J 1 base short, with 11 bases between. The germline CDR1 and CDR2 sequences are MNHEY and SVGAGI. The CDR3 has 15 residues. The CDR3 DNA is TGTGCCAGCAGTTGGGGGGCGCGAAGCAATCAGCCCCAGCATTTT. It codes for CASSWGARSNQPQHF.

The chain has TRBV11-3 and TRBJ2-2, with a tentative D call TRBD1 (5 bases). V was shortened by 2 bases and J by 6 bases, with 13 bases between the two germline ends. CDR1 and CDR2 from the germline V gene are SGHNT and YENEEA. This CDR3 spans 15 amino acids. CDR3 in DNA: TGTGCCAGCAGCTTAACAGTCTTAGGGGCCGGGGAGCTGTTTTTT. It yields the protein CASSLTVLGAGELFF.

The rearrangement links TRBV4-1 to TRBJ2-7; maybe TRBD1 (5 bases). This CDR3 region has 16 residues. CDR1 and CDR2 from the germline V gene are MGHRA and YSYEKL. The V gene lost 1 base and the J gene lost 4 bases, with 17 bases spanning the gap. The chain's CDR3 is CASSQVGRQIRYEQYF. CDR3 sequence (DNA): TGCGCCAGCAGCCAAGTTGGAAGACAGATTCGATACGAGCAGTACTTC.

Written as DNA, the CDR3 is TGTGCCAGCAGCGTCCGTCCCACGGATTCACCCCTCCACTTT. This encodes CASSVRPTDSPLHF. This chain joins TRBV9 and TRBJ1-6; D remains ambiguous. Deletions cut 2 bases from V and 8 bases from J, with 11 bases between. There are 14 residues in the CDR3. Germline CDR1 reads SGDLS; CDR2 reads YYNGEE. Full variable domain (missing parts from reference TRBV9 and TRBJ1-6): DSGVTQTPKHLITATGQRVTLRCSPRSGDLSVYWYQQSLDQGLQFLIQYYNGEERAKGNILERFSAQQFPDLHSELNLSSLELGDSALYFCASSVRPTDSPLHFGNGTRLTVT.

The rearrangement uses TRBV3-1 (or the pseudogene TRBV3-2) and TRBJ1-2; D ambiguous. The V end lost 1 base, the J end lost 5 bases, and 17 bases lay between the germline ends. The CDR3 runs to 16 residues. CDR1 and CDR2 (germline): LGHDT, YNNKEL (reference sequence). CDR3 bases: TGTGCCAGCAGCCAAGCTCAGTCACAGCGTTTATATGGCTACACCTTC. This sequence encodes CASSQAQSQRLYGYTF.

This chain joins TRBV7-9 and TRBJ1-6, with a weak D call TRBD1 (6 bases). Germline V gene lookup returns CDR1 SEHNR and CDR2 FQNEAQ (reference sequence). The CDR3 is made up of 15 amino acids. V was shortened by 10 bases and J by 1 base, with 14 bases between the two germline ends. CDR3 in amino acids: CATMKGDSYNSPLHF. CDR3 sequence (DNA): TGTGCCACCATGAAGGGGGATTCCTATAATTCACCCCTCCACTTT. The variable domain in full, completed from reference TRBV7-9 and TRBJ1-6, reads DTGVSQNPRHKITKRGQNVTFRCDPISEHNRLYWYRQTLGQGPEFLTYFQNEAQLEKSRLLSDRFSAERPKGSFSTLEIQRTEQGDSAMYLCATMKGDSYNSPLHFGNGTRLTVT.

CDR3 region: CASSQDRQDYEQYF. DNA of the CDR3: TGTGCCAGCAGCCAAGATAGGCAGGACTACGAGCAGTACTTC. This chain joins TRBV4-2 and TRBJ2-7; D gene unclear. V dropped 0 bases and J dropped 3 bases, with 9 bases sitting between them. Germline values: CDR1 LGHNA, CDR2 YNFKEQ. The CDR3 has 14 residues.

The chain carries TRBV5-1 and TRBJ2-2; maybe TRBD1 (6 bases). CDR1 and CDR2 from the germline V gene are SGHRS and YFSETQ. The CDR3 is 15 residues long. With 5 bases removed from V and 1 base from J, the gap between germline ends came to 12 bases. The CDR3 reads CASSQVTGNTGELFF. In DNA, the CDR3 is TGCGCCAGCAGTCAGGTGACAGGGAACACCGGGGAGCTGTTTTTT.

This clone was seen only once. This chain connects TRBV11-1 to TRBJ1-6; no firm D call. With 1 base removed from V and 11 bases from J, the gap between germline ends came to 15 bases. Germline V lookup: CDR1 SGHAT, CDR2 FQDESV (reference sequence). CDR3 length: 15 residues. CDR3 sequence (DNA): TGTGCCAGCAGCTTAGGGGCCGGCATCACACCACCCCTCCACTTT. Amino acid sequence: CASSLGAGITPPLHF.

J is TRBJ2-7 and V is TRBV7-2; D is possibly TRBD2 (6 bases). Trimming cost V 5 bases and J 2 bases, with 13 bases left between them. Germline assignment: CDR1 SGHTA and CDR2 FQGNSA. The CDR3 is 14 amino acids. The chain's CDR3 is CASSTGLYTYEQYF. CDR3 coding DNA: TGTGCCAGCAGCACGGGACTCTATACCTACGAGCAGTACTTC.